Below, one TCR beta chain is given with its context. The sample originates from a study of shared clonotypes between healthy human individuals. Unsorted material relied on tens of millions of PBMCs as the source of genomic DNA. Trimming removed 5 bases from V and 1 base from J, with 11 bases in between. The CDR3 totals 14 residues. Germline V gives CDR1 SGHAT, CDR2 FQDESV (reference sequence). Deep was the level at which the assay was run. Unsorted PBMC contributed 250 to 350 ng DNA, tens of thousands of T cell genomes, to each replicate PCR. DNA from unsorted PBMC was sequenced on ten immunoSEQ deep assay plates. This table comes from immunoSEQ multiplex PCR, and its TCRdb copy is limited to in-frame clones, with some not included. The table lists over 400,000 clones, around 85% of them singletons.

The source of this sequence is a woman aged 40 to 55 in good health. Some clones in this sample may be carry-over from other donors' samples. V and J are TRBV11-1 and TRBJ2-5; unclear D gene. The source material was PBMCs. The DNA of the CDR3 is TGTGCCAGCAGCCCAATACTGGCCCAAGAGACCCAGTACTTC. Encoded protein: CASSPILAQETQYF.